The 19 T cell receptor beta chains presented below share a single source sample, sequenced in a study of OX40 agonist ivuxolimab in advanced cancers. The method was immunoSEQ multiplex PCR; TCRdb's version includes in-frame clones alone and lacks a portion of them. The sample carries fewer than 70,000 clones, roughly 83% recorded once. Sequencing used CD4+ or CD8+ T cells sorted from blood, obtained in a trial of the OX40 agonist ivuxolimab. The origin of the receptors is an adult with an advanced solid tumor such as melanoma, head and neck, liver or kidney cancer.

V and J are TRBV2 and TRBJ1-2, with 8 bases fitting TRBD1. The germline gives CDR1 SNHLY, CDR2 FYNNEI. The trim removed 6 bases at V and 6 bases at J, leaving 9 bases unmatched. This CDR3 contains 14 residues. CDR3 in DNA: TGTGCCAGCAGCCGGACAGGGAGGGATGATGGCTACACCTTC. It yields the protein CASSRTGRDDGYTF.

By frequency in the sample, this clone is medium-sized (0.01 to 0.1%). This chain uses TRBV7-2 with TRBJ1-1; unclear D gene. Deletions cut 2 bases from V and 4 bases from J, with 8 bases between. The germline V gene has CDR1 SGHTA and CDR2 FQGNSA. CDR3 length: 13 amino acids. The CDR3 is CASSLHLGTEAFF. CDR3 DNA: TGTGCCAGCAGCTTACATTTGGGCACTGAAGCTTTCTTT. Combining the CDR3 with reference TRBV7-2 and TRBJ1-1 gives the whole variable domain GAGVSQSPSNKVTEKGKDVELRCDPISGHTALYWYRQSLGQGLEFLIYFQGNSAPDKSGLPSDRFSAERTGGSVSTLTIQRTQQEDSAVYLCASSLHLGTEAFFGQGTRLTVV.

The CDR3 nucleotides read TGTGCCAGCAGCGTCGGAGGGTCTAACTATGGCTACACCTTC. Translation gives CASSVGGSNYGYTF. V and J are TRBV9 and TRBJ1-2, with D unresolved. The V gene's germline CDR1 is SGDLS and CDR2 YYNGEE. Trimming removed 2 bases from V and 0 bases from J, with 8 bases in between. The CDR3 runs to 14 residues. Based on the CDR3 plus reference TRBV9 and TRBJ1-2, the full variable domain is DSGVTQTPKHLITATGQRVTLRCSPRSGDLSVYWYQQSLDQGLQFLIQYYNGEERAKGNILERFSAQQFPDLHSELNLSSLELGDSALYFCASSVGGSNYGYTFGSGTRLTVV.

The chain is built from TRBV7-2 and TRBJ2-2; D may be TRBD1 (6 bases). Germline loops: CDR1 SGHTA, CDR2 FQGNSA. The CDR3 totals 12 residues. V was clipped by 4 bases and J by 8 bases, with 8 bases between them. CDR3 nucleotide sequence: TGTGCCAGCAGCTACAGGGTAGGGGAGCTGTTTTTT. Its translation is CASSYRVGELFF. Combining the CDR3 with reference TRBV7-2 and TRBJ2-2 gives the whole variable domain GAGVSQSPSNKVTEKGKDVELRCDPISGHTALYWYRQSLGQGLEFLIYFQGNSAPDKSGLPSDRFSAERTGGSVSTLTIQRTQQEDSAVYLCASSYRVGELFFGEGSRLTVL.

The chain employs TRBV7-9 and TRBJ2-4; a weak D match, TRBD1 (6 bases). The ends were cut back, 1 base at V and 0 bases at J, with 13 bases in the middle. The length of the CDR3 is 17 residues. Germline assignment: CDR1 SEHNR and CDR2 FQNEAQ (reference sequence). Here the CDR3 DNA reads TGTGCCAGCAGCTTAGGCCATGGACAGCTAGCCAAAAACATTCAGTACTTC. This encodes CASSLGHGQLAKNIQYF.

As regards this clone: Compared with germline, one end of the junction differs, possibly owing to a read error. The V gene is TRBV6-5, the J gene TRBJ2-7, with a tentative D call TRBD1 (6 bases). The germline V gene has CDR1 MNHEY and CDR2 SVGAGI. This CDR3 contains 14 residues. For the CDR3, the DNA is TGTGCCAGCAGCTCCCCCGGGACGGCCTGGGGGCTTAATTTC. Protein product: CASSSPGTAWGLNF.

This clone has more than one count but fewer than ten. The chain is built from TRBV5-1 and TRBJ2-1; 10 nucleotides match TRBD1. Germline V CDR1 and CDR2: SGHRS, YFSETQ. The CDR3 spans 15 residues. V trimming: 5 bases; J trimming: 6 bases; junction bases outside the gene matches: 8. CDR3 coding DNA: TGCGCCAGCAGGAGTCCCGGGACAGGGGTCAATGAGCAGTTCTTC. The encoded protein is CASRSPGTGVNEQFF.

The chain carries TRBV5-3 and TRBJ2-7; the match to TRBD2 covers 7 bases. TRBV5-3 qualifies as an ORF whose function is uncertain. The CDR3 is 13 amino acids. Germline trimming cut 7 bases from V and 2 bases from J; bases unmatched to any gene: 6. CDR3 protein: CARAPGLTYEQYF. DNA of the CDR3: TGTGCCAGAGCACCGGGACTAACCTACGAGCAGTACTTC.

This sequence joins TRBV6-5 and TRBJ2-2; 8 bases align to TRBD2. The CDR3 is 13 residues long. CDR1 MNHEY and CDR2 SVGAGI come from the germline V gene. With 7 bases clipped from V and 5 bases from J, the junction kept 3 bases outside the gene matches. The DNA of the CDR3 is TGTGCCAGCACCCGCGGGGGGACCGGGGAGCTGTTTTTT. Residues: CASTRGGTGELFF.

The V and J genes are TRBV7-3 and TRBJ2-2; 8 bases agree with TRBD2. This CDR3 is 15 amino acids long. Germline V gives CDR1 SGHTA, CDR2 FQGTGA. V gave up 5 bases and J gave up 5 bases; unmatched junction bases: 7. The CDR3 sequence: CASSGTGTRTGELFF. CDR3 DNA sequence: TGTGCCAGCAGCGGGACCGGGACTAGAACCGGGGAGCTGTTTTTT.

The chain carries TRBV7-2 and TRBJ2-5, with 12 bases fitting TRBD2. The CDR3 runs 16 residues. J lost 3 bases, V lost 7 bases, and 9 bases had no gene match. In germline, CDR1 is SGHTA, CDR2 FQGNSA. CDR3 in DNA: TGTGCCAGCACCCGGAGACTAGCGGGGGTGGAAGAGACCCAGTACTTC. Amino acids: CASTRRLAGVEETQYF.

This chain joins TRBV11-3 and TRBJ2-7; D is possibly TRBD2 (6 bases). V was shortened by 3 bases and J by 7 bases, with 16 bases between the two germline ends. From germline, CDR1 is SGHNT and CDR2 YENEEA. This CDR3 contains 14 residues. CDR3 region: CASSFGGDFGEQYF. The CDR3 DNA follows: TGTGCCAGCAGCTTCGGGGGTGACTTCGGGGAGCAGTACTTC.

The V and J genes are TRBV7-9 and TRBJ1-2; possible D gene TRBD1, 6 bases. Per germline, CDR1 SEHNR and CDR2 FQNEAQ (reference sequence). This CDR3 comprises 14 residues. With 5 bases removed from V and 0 bases from J, the gap between germline ends came to 10 bases. CDR3 DNA: TGTGCCAGCAGCCCAAGGGGGACTAACTATGGCTACACCTTC. Residues: CASSPRGTNYGYTF.

The chain employs TRBV6-1 and TRBJ1-2; unclear D gene. The CDR3 spans 13 residues. The V end was cut by 11 bases, the J end by 4 bases, with 17 bases between. The germline CDR1 and CDR2 sequences are MNHNS and SASEGT. CDR3: CAGGVGPAYGYTF. The CDR3 region has the DNA TGTGCCGGAGGCGTCGGGCCGGCCTATGGCTACACCTTC.

The chain couples TRBV10-3 to TRBJ1-6; 7 bases are a match to TRBD1. The germline V gene encodes CDR1 ENHRY and CDR2 SYGVKD. With V trimmed by 6 bases and J by 2 bases, 4 bases remained unmatched. This CDR3 is 15 amino acids long. This CDR3 is CAISLGTAYNSPLHF. CDR3 nucleotide sequence: TGTGCCATCAGCTTAGGGACAGCCTATAATTCACCCCTCCACTTT.

V usage is TRBV5-6 and J usage is TRBJ1-1; D not certain. The germline V and J ends were trimmed by 0 bases and 1 base, with 7 bases remaining between them. Germline lookup yields CDR1 SGHDT and CDR2 YYEEEE. The CDR3 runs to 14 residues. This CDR3 reads CASSLVGSNTEAFF. CDR3 sequence (DNA): TGTGCCAGCAGCTTGGTTGGGTCGAACACTGAAGCTTTCTTT.

V gene TRBV6-1 combines with J gene TRBJ1-5, with D unclear. CDR3 size: 12 residues. Germline V gene lookup returns CDR1 MNHNS and CDR2 SASEGT. Trimming took 6 bases from V and 10 from J, leaving 13 bases between them. The CDR3 is CASSLATVPQHF. The CDR3 coding sequence is TGTGCCAGCAGCCTTGCCACAGTCCCCCAGCATTTT.

The chain is built from TRBV9 and TRBJ2-3; no clear D. The V and J ends lost 6 bases and 5 bases respectively, with 7 bases between them. Per the germline V gene, CDR1 is SGDLS and CDR2 is YYNGEE. This CDR3 region has 11 residues. The CDR3 sequence is CASKRRDTQYF. CDR3 in DNA: TGTGCCAGCAAGAGAAGAGATACGCAGTATTTT.

The rearrangement joins TRBV10-3 to TRBJ1-1; D is ambiguous. V gave up 3 bases and J gave up 6 bases, with 14 bases separating them. CDR1 and CDR2 (germline): ENHRY, SYGVKD. This CDR3 is built from 14 residues. The CDR3: CAISDTRVRAEAFF. The CDR3 coding sequence is TGTGCCATCAGTGACACCCGAGTCAGAGCTGAAGCTTTCTTT.